This T cell receptor beta chain stems from a study of T cell changes during pregnancy in multiple sclerosis (dated by TCRdb to the late 2010s). About the study as a whole: The study looked at changes in the T cell repertoire across pregnancy in women with multiple sclerosis.

The CDR3 runs 15 residues from the cysteine to the phenylalanine. This entry keeps only the CDR3 DNA: 45 bases, framed from base 1. Between the V and J ends, shortened by 0 bases and 4 bases respectively, the junction contains 15 bases. The CDR1 and CDR2 encoded by the germline V gene (reference sequence) are GTSNPN and SVGIG. In the case of this clone: Its binding antigen is unknown. Base qualities were left out, and no much larger clone turns up one base away.

The library came from the immunoSEQ multiplex PCR assay. The clones in this table, taken by TCRdb from immuneACCESS, are in-frame only. Not every clone is retained; where verified, under half of the shortfall comes from an unresolved V gene, and the cause of the rest is unknown. In this sample the table shows about 92,000 clones, 92% of which occur a single time. The ten largest account for about 3% of the sample. This receptor was taken from a female donor with multiple sclerosis, enrolled in a pregnancy study. The sequence joins TRBV30 to TRBJ1-2, with no confident D gene call. The sample consisted of peripheral blood, taken in the first trimester of pregnancy. For the CDR3, the sequence is CAWSVPSPGFYGYTF. In nucleotides, the sequence is TGTGCCTGGAGTGTACCGTCCCCGGGTTTCTATGGCTACACCTTC. With the rest looked up from the reference TRBV30 and TRBJ1-2 genes rather than sequenced, the full variable domain is SQTIHQWPATLVQPVGSPLSLECTVEGTSNPNLYWYRQAAGRGLQLLFYSVGIGQISSEVPQNLSASRPQDRQFILSSKKLLLSDSGFYLCAWSVPSPGFYGYTFGSGTRLTVV.